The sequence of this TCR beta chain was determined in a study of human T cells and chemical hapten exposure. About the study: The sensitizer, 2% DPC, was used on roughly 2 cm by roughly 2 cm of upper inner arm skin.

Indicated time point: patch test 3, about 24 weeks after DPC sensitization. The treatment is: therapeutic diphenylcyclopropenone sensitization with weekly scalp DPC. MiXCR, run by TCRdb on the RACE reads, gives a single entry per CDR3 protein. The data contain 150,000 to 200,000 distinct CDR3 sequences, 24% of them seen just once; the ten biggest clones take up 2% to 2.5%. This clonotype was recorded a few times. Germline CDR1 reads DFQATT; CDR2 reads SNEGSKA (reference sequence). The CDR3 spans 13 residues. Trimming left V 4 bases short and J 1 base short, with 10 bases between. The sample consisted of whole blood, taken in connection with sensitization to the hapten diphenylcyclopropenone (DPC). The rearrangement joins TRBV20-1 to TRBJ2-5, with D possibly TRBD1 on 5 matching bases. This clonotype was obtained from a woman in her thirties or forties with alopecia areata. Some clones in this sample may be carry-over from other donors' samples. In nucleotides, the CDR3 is TGCAGTGCTAACCAGGGCCTCCAAGAGACCCAGTACTTC. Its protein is CSANQGLQETQYF.